These 24 T cell receptor beta chains came from one sample sequenced in a study of T cells in localized non-small cell lung cancer. Repertoires were generated with immunoSEQ multiplex PCR, while TCRdb's copy carries only in-frame clones and drops some. The table lists 26,000 or so clones, 70% to 90% of them singletons. The sample here was peripheral blood, taken before any cancer treatment. The source is a woman aged 18 to 55 with stage I lung adenocarcinoma.

This chain joins TRBV7-8 and TRBJ2-2; 7 bases map to TRBD1. Germline V gene lookup returns CDR1 SGHVS and CDR2 FQNEAQ. The junction had 6 bases not matched to a gene; V was cut back by 5 bases and J by 3 bases. The length of the CDR3 is 15 residues. The CDR3 nucleotides read TGTGCCAGCAGCCCCCGGGACAGCGACACCGGGGAGCTGTTTTTT. It codes for CASSPRDSDTGELFF.

The rearrangement links TRBV27 to TRBJ2-7, with TRBD2 matching 9 bases. CDR1 is MNHEY, CDR2 SMNVEV, per germline (reference sequence). The V gene end was trimmed by 6 bases and the J gene end by 5 bases; junction bases not matched to a gene: 11. The CDR3 length is 15 residues. The CDR3 loop is CASRSSGMGVDEQYF. As DNA, the CDR3 is TGTGCCAGCAGATCTAGCGGGATGGGGGTAGACGAGCAGTACTTC.

The chain joins TRBV18 to TRBJ1-5; D not certain. Trimming removed 4 bases at V and 0 bases at J, with 10 bases between. The CDR3 loop spans 15 amino acids. The germline V gene has CDR1 KGHSH and CDR2 LQKENI. CDR3 region: CASSQDEYSNQPQHF. The CDR3 DNA sequence: TGTGCCAGCTCACAGGACGAATATAGCAATCAGCCCCAGCATTTT. Supplemented by reference TRBV18 and TRBJ1-5, the full variable domain reads NAGVMQNPRHLVRRRGQEARLRCSPMKGHSHVYWYRQLPEEGLKFMVYLQKENIIDESGMPKERFSAEFPKEGPSILRIQQVVRGDSAAYFCASSQDEYSNQPQHFGDGTRLSIL.

The CDR3 protein is CASTRQSMNTEAFF. The CDR3 DNA follows: TGTGCCAGCACCAGACAGAGCATGAACACTGAAGCTTTCTTT. The chain joins TRBV2 to TRBJ1-1; possibly TRBD1 for D (5 bases). The CDR3 sequence is 14 residues long. The V gene lost 7 bases and the J gene lost 0 bases, with 12 bases spanning the gap. CDR1 is SNHLY and CDR2 is FYNNEI in the germline V gene.

The gene calls are TRBV5-4 and TRBJ1-1; D remains ambiguous. This CDR3 region has 14 residues. V was trimmed by 2 bases and J by 2 bases, leaving 10 bases between them. Germline CDR1 reads SGHNT; CDR2 reads YYREEE (reference sequence). CDR3 nucleotide sequence: TGTGCCAGCAGCTTTTCTGTGGTTAACACTGAAGCTTTCTTT. It translates to CASSFSVVNTEAFF. Together with reference TRBV5-4 and TRBJ1-1, the CDR3 gives the full variable domain: ETGVTQSPTHLIKTRGQQVTLRCSSQSGHNTVSWYQQALGQGPQFIFQYYREEENGRGNFPPRFSGLQFPNYSSELNVNALELDDSALYLCASSFSVVNTEAFFGQGTRLTVV.

The rearrangement links TRBV5-4 to TRBJ1-3; D is undetermined. Germline assignment: CDR1 SGHNT and CDR2 YYREEE (reference sequence). Trimming cost V 4 bases and J 4 bases, with 12 bases left between them. The CDR3 runs 14 residues. The CDR3 DNA reads as TGTGCCAGCAGCCCCGGACTGACGGGAAACACCATATATTTT. It specifies CASSPGLTGNTIYF.

As concerns this clone: An end of the junction does not agree with germline; a read error may underlie this. The rearrangement links TRBV7-7 to TRBJ1-4; tentatively, D is TRBD1 (5 bases). Germline V gives CDR1 SSHAT, CDR2 FNYEAQ (reference sequence). This CDR3 contains 14 residues. Here the CDR3 reads CASSPQGMGEKLFF. Written as DNA, the CDR3 is TGTGCTAGCAGCCCCCAGGGAATGGGCGAAAAACTGTTTTTT. The entire variable domain, with the rest obtained from reference TRBV7-7 and TRBJ1-4, is as follows: GAGVSQSPRYKVTKRGQDVTLRCDPISSHATLYWYQQALGQGPEFLTYFNYEAQPDKSGLPSDRFSAERPEGSISTLTIQRTEQRDSAMYRCASSPQGMGEKLFFGSGTQLSVL.

This chain links TRBV27 with TRBJ2-3; 7 bases line up with TRBD2. Germline V gene lookup returns CDR1 MNHEY and CDR2 SMNVEV (reference sequence). This CDR3 is 13 amino acids long. V shed 7 bases and J 4 bases; nucleotides not matched to a gene: 5. CDR3 nucleotide sequence: TGTGCCAGCACCCCCAGCGGGGCAGATACGCAGTATTTT. It translates to CASTPSGADTQYF.

The chain carries TRBV5-6 and TRBJ1-1; 7 bases line up with TRBD1. Germline V gene lookup returns CDR1 SGHDT and CDR2 YYEEEE. This CDR3 contains 13 residues. V shed 4 bases and J 4 bases; nucleotides not matched to a gene: 4. CDR3 bases: TGTGCCAGCAGCAGGGGACAGATCACTGAAGCTTTCTTT. Amino acid sequence: CASSRGQITEAFF.

This sequence joins TRBV27 and TRBJ2-6, with D perhaps assigned TRBD1 or TRBD2 (5 bases each). V was clipped by 8 bases and J by 2 bases, with 28 bases between them. This CDR3 has 20 residues. CDR1 MNHEY and CDR2 SMNVEV come from the germline V gene (reference sequence). CDR3 protein: CASRGSSGKFMGAGANVLTF. CDR3 DNA sequence: TGTGCCAGCCGTGGAAGCTCGGGAAAGTTCATGGGGGCTGGGGCCAACGTCCTGACTTTC.

This chain links TRBV7-9 with TRBJ2-1, with D maybe TRBD2 (5 bases). The CDR3 has 13 amino acids. Germline V CDR1 and CDR2: SEHNR, FQNEAQ (reference sequence). With 5 bases removed from V and 4 bases from J, the gap between germline ends came to 9 bases. Here the CDR3 reads CASSPREYNEQFF. The DNA of the CDR3 is TGTGCCAGCAGCCCCCGGGAATACAATGAGCAGTTCTTC.

V is TRBV5-8 and J is TRBJ2-6; D unclear. Trimming pared 4 bases from V and 0 bases from J, leaving 11 bases between. Germline CDR1 SGHTS, CDR2 YDEGEE. CDR3 length: 16 residues. CDR3 nucleotide sequence: TGTGCCAGCAGCGACCCCCTTGCCTCTGGGGCCAACGTCCTGACTTTC. The encoded protein is CASSDPLASGANVLTF.

The rearrangement links TRBV28 to TRBJ2-5; D gene uncertain. Germline values: CDR1 MDHEN, CDR2 SYDVKM. The ends were cut back, 5 bases at V and 2 bases at J, with 12 bases in the middle. There are 14 residues in the CDR3. The DNA of the CDR3 is TGTGCCAGCAGTCCCAAGGGCCTTCAAGAGACCCAGTACTTC. Amino acids: CASSPKGLQETQYF.

This rearrangement joins TRBV2 to TRBJ1-5, with 9 bases aligning to TRBD1. CDR1 is SNHLY, CDR2 FYNNEI, per germline. V trimming: 4 bases; J trimming: 11 bases; junction bases outside the gene matches: 6. The CDR3 covers 13 residues. As DNA, the CDR3 is TGTGCCAGCAGTGGACAGGGGGTGTCGTCCCAGCATTTT. It translates to CASSGQGVSSQHF.

The V gene is TRBV4-3, the J gene TRBJ1-1, with D tentatively TRBD1 (5 bases). The V end was cut by 1 base, the J end by 1 base, with 10 bases between. In germline, CDR1 is LGHNA, CDR2 YSLEER. The CDR3 has 15 amino acids. CDR3 amino acids: CASSQAEGRNTEAFF. CDR3 bases: TGCGCCAGCAGCCAAGCAGAGGGGCGGAACACTGAAGCTTTCTTT.

The V call is TRBV7-2, the J call TRBJ1-5, with D possibly TRBD1 on 6 matching bases. The germline gives CDR1 SGHTA, CDR2 FQGNSA. With 3 bases removed from V and 0 bases from J, the gap between germline ends came to 12 bases. CDR3 size: 16 residues. CDR3 residues: CASSLRGGASNQPQHF. As DNA, the CDR3 is TGTGCCAGCAGCTTGCGTGGGGGGGCTAGCAATCAGCCCCAGCATTTT. The complete variable domain, with remaining parts taken from reference TRBV7-2 and TRBJ1-5, reads GAGVSQSPSNKVTEKGKDVELRCDPISGHTALYWYRQSLGQGLEFLIYFQGNSAPDKSGLPSDRFSAERTGGSVSTLTIQRTQQEDSAVYLCASSLRGGASNQPQHFGDGTRLSIL.

V usage is TRBV27 and J usage is TRBJ2-1, with D possibly being TRBD1 (6 bases). Trimming left V 3 bases short and J 10 bases short, with 10 bases between. The CDR3 has 12 residues. CDR1 is MNHEY, CDR2 SMNVEV, per germline (reference sequence). The CDR3 here is CASSFNDREQFF. The CDR3 coding sequence is TGTGCCAGCAGTTTTAATGACAGGGAGCAGTTCTTC.

The genes are TRBV19 and TRBJ2-7, with D possibly matching TRBD1 (5 bases). This CDR3 has 15 residues. V dropped 3 bases and J dropped 0 bases, with 12 bases sitting between them. Germline CDR1 and CDR2: LNHDA and SQIVND (reference sequence). The CDR3 protein is CASSIQGFGSYEQYF. In DNA form, the CDR3 reads TGTGCCAGTAGTATTCAGGGTTTTGGCTCCTACGAGCAGTACTTC.

This clone has only one observation. This chain links TRBV7-3 with TRBJ2-1; 10 bases map to TRBD2. CDR3 length: 16 amino acids. Germline trimming cut 3 bases from V and 9 bases from J; bases unmatched to any gene: 11. CDR1 and CDR2 (germline): SGHTA, FQGTGA. This CDR3 is CASSLFGSSGRSEQFF. The CDR3 bases are TGTGCCAGCAGCTTGTTTGGGTCTAGCGGGAGATCTGAGCAGTTCTTC.

The gene calls are TRBV30 and TRBJ1-1; perhaps TRBD1 as D (5 bases). V lost 0 bases to trimming and J lost 5 bases, with 16 bases between them. This CDR3 contains 15 residues. Germline V gene sequence: CDR1 GTSNPN, CDR2 SVGIG (reference sequence). DNA for the CDR3: TGTGCCTGGAGTGTTGGAGGGACGGGGGGAACTGAAGCTTTCTTT. It translates to CAWSVGGTGGTEAFF.

The chain has TRBV7-3 and TRBJ2-3; D is perhaps TRBD2 (6 bases). V was pared by 5 bases and J by 4 bases, with 13 bases between. The V gene's germline CDR1 is SGHTA and CDR2 FQGTGA. CDR3 size: 14 residues. This CDR3 is CASSPYPSADTQYF. The CDR3, as DNA: TGTGCCAGCAGCCCCTACCCTAGCGCAGATACGCAGTATTTT.

The chain has TRBV28 and TRBJ1-2; the D is unclear. V shed 3 bases and J shed 4 bases, with 12 bases lying between them. The CDR3 is made up of 14 amino acids. CDR1 is MDHEN, CDR2 SYDVKM, per germline. CDR3 in amino acids: CASSFRSSIYGYTF. The CDR3 region has the DNA TGTGCCAGCAGTTTCAGATCTTCTATCTATGGCTACACCTTC.

V is TRBV4-1 and J is TRBJ1-1, with D possibly matching TRBD1 (6 bases). The CDR3 totals 15 residues. CDR1 is MGHRA and CDR2 is YSYEKL in the germline V gene. Trimming left V 8 bases short and J 0 bases short, with 16 bases between. CDR3 coding DNA: TGCGCCAGCCGGCGAGGGGGAAACATGAACACTGAAGCTTTCTTT. Protein product: CASRRGGNMNTEAFF.

V usage is TRBV27 and J usage is TRBJ2-7, with TRBD1 matching over 10 bases. CDR3 size: 14 residues. CDR1 is MNHEY, CDR2 SMNVEV, per germline (reference sequence). V shed 5 bases, J shed 5 bases, and the junction held 6 bases outside the gene matches. As DNA, the CDR3 is TGTGCCAGCAGTCGGGACAGGGGTTTAAACGAGCAGTACTTC. Its translation is CASSRDRGLNEQYF.